Described below is a single TCR beta chain sequence and its context. Noted time point: cycle 4 day 1 (C4D1), after five to seven weeks of nivolumab. All patients relapsed after autologous stem cell transplantation, and brentuximab vedotin exposure varied. After removal of 7 bases from V and 3 bases from J, the junction contained 3 bases not matched to a gene. CDR1 is MNHNY and CDR2 is SVGAGI in the germline V gene (reference sequence). There are 14 residues in the CDR3. This sample was included in a study of PD-1 blockade in classical Hodgkin lymphoma. The table came from immunoSEQ multiplex PCR; TCRdb's copy has only in-frame clones and leaves some out. The sample yields 57,000 or so clones, about 90% seen once.

The sequences come from peripheral blood mononuclear cells (PBMCs), collected before the fourth cycle of nivolumab. The gene calls are TRBV6-6 and TRBJ2-3, with 11 nucleotides matching TRBD2. This receptor was taken from a human donor with classical Hodgkin lymphoma. The DNA of the CDR3 is TGTGCCAGCATGACTAGCGGGGTTACAGATACGCAGTATTTT. Translated: CASMTSGVTDTQYF.